This is a list of T cell receptor beta chains from one sample in a study of blood T cell repertoires in COVID-19. Produced via immunoSEQ multiplex PCR; TCRdb's table is partial and in-frame only. The sample consists of around 140,000 clones, about 88% of them appearing once. The specimen sequenced was peripheral blood. These receptor sequences come from a human donor with acute or convalescent COVID-19. The donor label of this sample is uncertain. The CDR3 runs from the conserved cysteine through the conserved F or W. Each record gives: CDR3 protein, CDR3 DNA, clone size, V gene, J gene, D gene. The D gene is left open where the match is weak. Clone size is not always given. Where it is, it says once, few, many or a class for expanded clones.

cdr3_aa: CASRGNRGSGSNQPQHF; cdr3_nt: TGTGCCAGCAGGGGAAACAGGGGAAGCGGCAGCAATCAGCCCCAGCATTTT; clone_size: .; v_call: TRBV2; j_call: TRBJ1-5; d_call: TRBD1
cdr3_aa: CASTQYGTITHEQYF; cdr3_nt: TGTGCCAGCACCCAGTACGGGACAATTACCCACGAGCAGTACTTC; clone_size: .; v_call: TRBV2; j_call: TRBJ2-7; d_call: .
cdr3_aa: CSSGRVQETQYF; cdr3_nt: TGCTCTAGCGGGCGGGTCCAAGAGACCCAGTACTTC; clone_size: once; v_call: TRBV14; j_call: TRBJ2-5; d_call: TRBD2
cdr3_aa: CASTIQGSDTGELFF; cdr3_nt: TGCGCCAGCACCATACAGGGATCGGACACCGGGGAGCTGTTTTTT; clone_size: .; v_call: TRBV5-1; j_call: TRBJ2-2; d_call: .
cdr3_aa: CATSDLPLHTGSDTGELFF; cdr3_nt: TGTGCCACCAGTGATTTGCCCCTCCACACAGGGAGCGACACCGGGGAGCTGTTTTTT; clone_size: .; v_call: TRBV24-1; j_call: TRBJ2-2; d_call: .
cdr3_aa: CASRDREIYGYTF; cdr3_nt: TGTGCCAGTCGGGACAGGGAGATCTATGGCTACACCTTC; clone_size: .; v_call: TRBV6-6; j_call: TRBJ1-2; d_call: TRBD1
cdr3_aa: CASSSGTQFTDTQYF; cdr3_nt: TGTGCCAGCAGTTCCGGGACTCAATTCACAGATACGCAGTATTTT; clone_size: .; v_call: TRBV28; j_call: TRBJ2-3; d_call: .
cdr3_aa: CASSYVPGGANVLTF; cdr3_nt: TGTGCCAGCAGTTACGTCCCAGGGGGGGCCAACGTCCTGACTTTC; clone_size: .; v_call: TRBV6-2/TRBV6-3; j_call: TRBJ2-6; d_call: .
cdr3_aa: CASSLGQLLYEQYF; cdr3_nt: TGCGCCAGCAGCTTGGGACAACTCCTCTACGAGCAGTACTTC; clone_size: .; v_call: TRBV5-1; j_call: TRBJ2-7; d_call: .
cdr3_aa: CATSYNRGKGEKLFF; cdr3_nt: TGTGCCACTTCGTACAACAGGGGAAAAGGAGAAAAACTGTTTTTT; clone_size: .; v_call: TRBV27; j_call: TRBJ1-4; d_call: TRBD1
cdr3_aa: CASSRDYQETQYF; cdr3_nt: TGTGCCAGCAGCCGGGACTACCAAGAGACCCAGTACTTC; clone_size: .; v_call: TRBV7-3; j_call: TRBJ2-5; d_call: .
cdr3_aa: CSVEVAGQDINYGYTF; cdr3_nt: TGCAGCGTTGAAGTAGCAGGACAGGATATTAACTATGGCTACACCTTC; clone_size: .; v_call: TRBV29-1; j_call: TRBJ1-2; d_call: TRBD1
cdr3_aa: CASSYTGGGNTEAFF; cdr3_nt: TGTGCCAGCAGTTACACAGGGGGAGGTAACACTGAAGCTTTCTTT; clone_size: .; v_call: TRBV6-5; j_call: TRBJ1-1; d_call: TRBD1
cdr3_aa: CASSPQLAGEADTQYF; cdr3_nt: TGTGCCAGTAGCCCCCAACTAGCGGGAGAGGCAGATACGCAGTATTTT; clone_size: .; v_call: TRBV19; j_call: TRBJ2-3; d_call: TRBD2
cdr3_aa: CASSLGTGTRTGRDGYTF; cdr3_nt: TGTGCCAGCAGCTTGGGGACCGGTACCCGGACAGGAAGGGATGGCTACACCTTC; clone_size: .; v_call: TRBV5-6; j_call: TRBJ1-2; d_call: TRBD1
cdr3_aa: CASSHFQTRTGTYGYTF; cdr3_nt: TGTGCCAGCAGCCATTTTCAGACGAGGACAGGGACCTATGGCTACACCTTC; clone_size: few; v_call: TRBV5-6; j_call: TRBJ1-2; d_call: TRBD1
cdr3_aa: CASRVTSDEQYF; cdr3_nt: TGTGCCAGCAGGGTAACTAGTGATGAGCAGTACTTC; clone_size: .; v_call: TRBV2; j_call: TRBJ2-7; d_call: .
cdr3_aa: CASSRGTGGRETQYF; cdr3_nt: TGCGCCAGCAGCAGGGGGACAGGGGGTCGGGAGACCCAGTACTTC; clone_size: once; v_call: TRBV5-1; j_call: TRBJ2-5; d_call: TRBD1
cdr3_aa: CASSLEYLVGASWFFTQYF; cdr3_nt: TGTGCCAGCAGCTTAGAATATCTCGTGGGGGCCTCTTGGTTCTTCACGCAGTATTTT; clone_size: once; v_call: TRBV11-2; j_call: TRBJ2-3; d_call: .
cdr3_aa: CASSLAAGPYQPQHF; cdr3_nt: TGTGCCAGCAGCTTAGCGGCGGGGCCATATCAGCCCCAGCATTTT; clone_size: few; v_call: TRBV7-6; j_call: TRBJ1-5; d_call: .
cdr3_aa: CASSLTSGGPYNEQFF; cdr3_nt: TGTGCCAGCAGCTTAACTAGCGGGGGACCCTACAATGAGCAGTTCTTC; clone_size: .; v_call: TRBV7-3; j_call: TRBJ2-1; d_call: TRBD2
cdr3_aa: CASSYYRAVNTEAFF; cdr3_nt: TGTGCCAGCAGTTACTACAGAGCGGTGAACACTGAAGCTTTCTTT; clone_size: .; v_call: TRBV6-5; j_call: TRBJ1-1; d_call: .
cdr3_aa: CASSYTGGGNTEAFF; cdr3_nt: TGTGCCAGCAGTTACACAGGGGGAGGTAACACTGAAGCTTTCTTT; clone_size: .; v_call: TRBV6-6; j_call: TRBJ1-1; d_call: TRBD1
cdr3_aa: CASSKTGDYSNQPQHF; cdr3_nt: TGTGCCAGCAGCAAGACAGGAGATTATAGCAATCAGCCCCAGCATTTT; clone_size: .; v_call: TRBV9; j_call: TRBJ1-5; d_call: .
cdr3_aa: CASSYTRQGFDSGANVLTF; cdr3_nt: TGTGCCAGCAGTTACACCCGACAGGGTTTTGATTCTGGGGCCAACGTCCTGACTTTC; clone_size: few; v_call: TRBV6-2/TRBV6-3; j_call: TRBJ2-6; d_call: TRBD1
cdr3_aa: CATRWDRGEDTQYF; cdr3_nt: TGTGCCACTAGGTGGGACAGGGGAGAGGATACGCAGTATTTT; clone_size: .; v_call: TRBV19; j_call: TRBJ2-3; d_call: TRBD1
cdr3_aa: CASSYFGGNQPQHF; cdr3_nt: TGTGCCAGCAGTTACTTTGGGGGGAATCAGCCCCAGCATTTT; clone_size: .; v_call: TRBV6-2/TRBV6-3; j_call: TRBJ1-5; d_call: .
cdr3_aa: CASSLGRDAEQFF; cdr3_nt: TGTGCTAGCAGCTTGGGGCGGGACGCCGAGCAGTTCTTC; clone_size: once; v_call: TRBV7-7; j_call: TRBJ2-1; d_call: .
cdr3_aa: CASSTGQGGETQYF; cdr3_nt: TGTGCCAGTAGTACGGGACAGGGAGGGGAGACCCAGTACTTC; clone_size: .; v_call: TRBV19; j_call: TRBJ2-5; d_call: TRBD1
cdr3_aa: CASSQVGGGATDTQYF; cdr3_nt: TGCGCCAGCAGCCAAGTTGGCGGGGGGGCCACAGATACGCAGTATTTT; clone_size: .; v_call: TRBV4-1; j_call: TRBJ2-3; d_call: TRBD2
cdr3_aa: CASSLLQGVYGYTF; cdr3_nt: TGCGCCAGCAGCTTATTACAGGGTGTATATGGCTACACCTTC; clone_size: .; v_call: TRBV5-1; j_call: TRBJ1-2; d_call: .
cdr3_aa: CAIGPSGGAVTGELFF; cdr3_nt: TGTGCCATCGGACCTAGCGGGGGGGCCGTCACCGGGGAGCTGTTTTTT; clone_size: .; v_call: TRBV10-3; j_call: TRBJ2-2; d_call: TRBD2
cdr3_aa: CASSFSGSSYNEQFF; cdr3_nt: TGTGCCAGCAGTTTTAGCGGGAGCTCCTACAATGAGCAGTTCTTC; clone_size: .; v_call: TRBV7-3; j_call: TRBJ2-1; d_call: TRBD2
cdr3_aa: CASATGQSYEQYF; cdr3_nt: TGTGCCAGCGCCACCGGACAGAGCTACGAGCAGTACTTC; clone_size: few; v_call: TRBV5-5; j_call: TRBJ2-7; d_call: .
cdr3_aa: CASRLQGNRETQYF; cdr3_nt: TGTGCCAGCAGACTACAGGGGAATCGGGAGACCCAGTACTTC; clone_size: .; v_call: TRBV28; j_call: TRBJ2-5; d_call: TRBD1
cdr3_aa: CSARDLGYTF; cdr3_nt: TGCAGTGCTAGAGATCTTGGCTACACCTTC; clone_size: .; v_call: TRBV20-1; j_call: TRBJ1-2; d_call: .
cdr3_aa: CASSERGALTF; cdr3_nt: TGTGCCAGCAGTGAACGGGGGGCTTTAACCTTC; clone_size: .; v_call: TRBV2; j_call: TRBJ1-2; d_call: .
cdr3_aa: CASSPNRIRLITDTQYF; cdr3_nt: TGTGCCAGTAGTCCAAACAGGATAAGACTTATCACAGATACGCAGTATTTT; clone_size: .; v_call: TRBV19; j_call: TRBJ2-3; d_call: .
cdr3_aa: CASSRGQGWGNTIYF; cdr3_nt: TGTGCCAGCAGCCGGGGACAGGGGTGGGGAAACACCATATATTTT; clone_size: .; v_call: TRBV5-6; j_call: TRBJ1-3; d_call: TRBD1
cdr3_aa: CASSLGRLAGFQETQYF; cdr3_nt: TGCGCCAGCAGCCTCGGTCGACTAGCGGGATTCCAAGAGACCCAGTACTTC; clone_size: .; v_call: TRBV5-1; j_call: TRBJ2-5; d_call: TRBD2
cdr3_aa: CASSELPGAPETQYF; cdr3_nt: TGTGCCAGCAGTGAATTACCAGGGGCCCCAGAGACCCAGTACTTC; clone_size: .; v_call: TRBV6-1; j_call: TRBJ2-5; d_call: .
cdr3_aa: CASRPGWNYGYTF; cdr3_nt: TGTGCCAGCCGACCAGGTTGGAACTATGGCTACACCTTC; clone_size: .; v_call: TRBV27; j_call: TRBJ1-2; d_call: .
cdr3_aa: CASSRTGTGYTF; cdr3_nt: TGTGCCAGCAGCCGGACAGGGACTGGCTACACCTTC; clone_size: once; v_call: TRBV14; j_call: TRBJ1-2; d_call: TRBD1
cdr3_aa: CASSGGRGLGETQYF; cdr3_nt: TGTGCCAGCAGCGGGGGCAGGGGGCTGGGAGAGACCCAGTACTTC; clone_size: .; v_call: TRBV11-2; j_call: TRBJ2-5; d_call: TRBD1
cdr3_aa: CASRHLNQETQYF; cdr3_nt: TGTGCCAGCCGACATTTAAACCAAGAGACCCAGTACTTC; clone_size: .; v_call: TRBV6-5; j_call: TRBJ2-5; d_call: .
cdr3_aa: CASSEGQEETQYF; cdr3_nt: TGCGCCAGCAGTGAGGGACAGGAAGAGACCCAGTACTTC; clone_size: .; v_call: TRBV5-1; j_call: TRBJ2-5; d_call: TRBD1
cdr3_aa: CASSQGGWNIQYF; cdr3_nt: TGTGCCAGCAGCCAAGGGGGCTGGAACATTCAGTACTTC; clone_size: .; v_call: TRBV3-1/TRBV3-2; j_call: TRBJ2-4; d_call: .
cdr3_aa: CASRSGGRQFF; cdr3_nt: TGTGCCAGCAGAAGCGGGGGGAGGCAGTTCTTC; clone_size: .; v_call: TRBV19; j_call: TRBJ2-1; d_call: TRBD2
cdr3_aa: CATSPRLNTGELFF; cdr3_nt: TGTGCCACCAGCCCCCGTTTGAACACCGGGGAGCTGTTTTTT; clone_size: few; v_call: TRBV15; j_call: TRBJ2-2; d_call: .
cdr3_aa: CASSWTGQDETQYF; cdr3_nt: TGTGCCAGCAGTTGGACAGGCCAGGATGAGACCCAGTACTTC; clone_size: .; v_call: TRBV9; j_call: TRBJ2-5; d_call: TRBD1
cdr3_aa: CASSALGGLAEAFF; cdr3_nt: TGTGCCAGCAGTGCTCTGGGAGGGCTCGCTGAAGCTTTCTTT; clone_size: once; v_call: TRBV2; j_call: TRBJ1-1; d_call: .
cdr3_aa: CASSANSGSIQYF; cdr3_nt: TGTGCCAGCAGTGCAAATAGCGGATCCATTCAGTACTTC; clone_size: .; v_call: TRBV3-1/TRBV3-2; j_call: TRBJ2-4; d_call: .
cdr3_aa: CASSIHSTGDGSGANVLTF; cdr3_nt: TGTGCCAGCAGCATCCACTCGACGGGAGATGGGTCTGGGGCCAACGTCCTGACTTTC; clone_size: .; v_call: TRBV7-3; j_call: TRBJ2-6; d_call: .